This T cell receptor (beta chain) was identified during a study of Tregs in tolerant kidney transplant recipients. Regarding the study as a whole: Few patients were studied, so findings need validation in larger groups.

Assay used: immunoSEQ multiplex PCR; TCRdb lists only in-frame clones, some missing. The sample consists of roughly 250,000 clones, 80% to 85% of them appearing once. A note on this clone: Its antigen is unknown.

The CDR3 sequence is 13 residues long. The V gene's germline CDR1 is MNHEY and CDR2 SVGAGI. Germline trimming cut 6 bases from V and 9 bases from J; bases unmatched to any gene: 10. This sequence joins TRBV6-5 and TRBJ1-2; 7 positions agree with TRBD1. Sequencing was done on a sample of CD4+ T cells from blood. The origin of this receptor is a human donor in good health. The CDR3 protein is CASRPGGSGSYTF. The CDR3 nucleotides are TGTGCCAGCAGGCCAGGGGGAAGTGGAAGCTACACCTTC.